What follows describes a single TCR beta chain. This specimen belongs to a study of T cell responses to AZD1222 COVID-19 vaccine. The V gene lost 4 bases and the J gene lost 6 bases, with 10 bases spanning the gap. Germline CDR1 reads SQVTM; CDR2 reads ANQGSEA. The CDR3 totals 12 residues. The repertoire was sequenced with immunoSEQ multiplex PCR; TCRdb's copy has only in-frame clones and lacks some. This sample carries 150,000 to 200,000 clones, around 89% of them seen once, and the ten largest clones take roughly 6%. The sequencing here drew on peripheral blood, taken on day 0 of AZD1222 vaccination. The rearrangement joins TRBV29-1 to TRBJ2-4; D is uncertain. The receptor was derived from an adult in good health. The CDR3 here is CSVVDFVNIQYF. Here the CDR3 DNA reads TGCAGCGTTGTTGACTTCGTAAACATTCAGTACTTC.